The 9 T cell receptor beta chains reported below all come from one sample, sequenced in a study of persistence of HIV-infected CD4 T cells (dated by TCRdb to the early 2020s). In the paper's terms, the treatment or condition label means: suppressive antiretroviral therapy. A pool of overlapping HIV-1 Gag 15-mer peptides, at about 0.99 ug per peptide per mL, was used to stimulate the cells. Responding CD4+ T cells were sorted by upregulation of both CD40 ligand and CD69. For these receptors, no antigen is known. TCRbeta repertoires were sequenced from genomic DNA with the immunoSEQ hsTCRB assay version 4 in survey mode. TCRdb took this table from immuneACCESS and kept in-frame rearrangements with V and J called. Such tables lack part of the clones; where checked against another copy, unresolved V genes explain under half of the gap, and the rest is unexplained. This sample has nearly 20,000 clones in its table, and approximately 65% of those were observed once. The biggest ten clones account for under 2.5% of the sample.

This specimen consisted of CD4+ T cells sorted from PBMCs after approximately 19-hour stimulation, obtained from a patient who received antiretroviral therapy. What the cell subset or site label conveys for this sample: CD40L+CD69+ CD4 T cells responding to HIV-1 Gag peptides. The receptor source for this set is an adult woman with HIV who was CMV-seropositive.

The CDR3 bases are TGTGCCAGCAGCCAAGATGCAGGGGCCGGGGAGCTGTTTTTT. Translation: CASSQDAGAGELFF. The J gene is TRBJ2-2, the V gene TRBV3-1 (or the pseudogene TRBV3-2); perhaps TRBD1 as D (6 bases). The germline V and J ends were trimmed by 0 bases and 6 bases, with 8 bases remaining between them. The CDR3 has 14 amino acids. CDR1 is LGHDT, CDR2 YNNKEL, per germline (reference sequence).

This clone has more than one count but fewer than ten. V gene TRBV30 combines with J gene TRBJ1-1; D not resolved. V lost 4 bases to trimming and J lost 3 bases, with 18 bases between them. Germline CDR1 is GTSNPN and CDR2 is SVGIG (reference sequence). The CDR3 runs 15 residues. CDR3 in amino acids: CAWTASASGHTEAFF. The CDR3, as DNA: TGTGCCTGGACCGCCTCTGCCAGTGGACACACTGAAGCTTTCTTT.

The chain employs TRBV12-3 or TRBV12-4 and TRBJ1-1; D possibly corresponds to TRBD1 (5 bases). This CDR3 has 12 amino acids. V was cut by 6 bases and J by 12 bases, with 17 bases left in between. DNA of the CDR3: TGTGCCAGCAGCCCCCCCCAGGGAGGAACTTTCTTT. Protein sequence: CASSPPQGGTFF.

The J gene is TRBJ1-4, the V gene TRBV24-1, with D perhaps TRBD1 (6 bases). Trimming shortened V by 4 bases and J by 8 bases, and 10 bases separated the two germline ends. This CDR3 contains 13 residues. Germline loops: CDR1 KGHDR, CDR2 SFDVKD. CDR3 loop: CATSDQGYEKLFF. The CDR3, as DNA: TGTGCCACCAGTGACCAGGGGTACGAAAAACTGTTTTTT.

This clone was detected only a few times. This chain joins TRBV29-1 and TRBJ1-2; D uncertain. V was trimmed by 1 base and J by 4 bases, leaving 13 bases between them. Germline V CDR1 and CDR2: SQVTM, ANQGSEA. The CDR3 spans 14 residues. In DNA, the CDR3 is TGCAGCGTTGAAGGGACCGCCCCATCCTATGGCTACACCTTC. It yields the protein CSVEGTAPSYGYTF.

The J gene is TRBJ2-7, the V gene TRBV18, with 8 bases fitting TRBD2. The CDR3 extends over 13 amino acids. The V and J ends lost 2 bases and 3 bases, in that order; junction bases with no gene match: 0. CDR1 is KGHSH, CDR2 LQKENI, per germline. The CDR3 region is CASSPSGGYEQYV. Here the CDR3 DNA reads TGTGCCAGCTCACCAAGCGGGGGCTACGAGCAGTACGTC.

The CDR3 DNA sequence: TGCGCCAGCAGGCGCGAAATGAACACTGAAGCTTTCTTT. It codes for CASRREMNTEAFF. The V gene is TRBV10-1, the J gene TRBJ1-1; no firm D call. The ends were cut back, 6 bases at V and 0 bases at J, with 8 bases in the middle. Looked up from germline, CDR1 is WNHNN and CDR2 is SYGVQD (reference sequence). The CDR3 spans 13 residues.

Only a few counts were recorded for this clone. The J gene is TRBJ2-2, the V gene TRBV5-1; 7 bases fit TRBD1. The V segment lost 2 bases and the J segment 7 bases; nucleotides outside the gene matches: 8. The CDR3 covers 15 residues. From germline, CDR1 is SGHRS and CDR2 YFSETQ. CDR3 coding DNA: TGCGCCAGCAGCTTCGGGACAGTTTCCTTCGGGGAGCTGTTTTTT. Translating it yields CASSFGTVSFGELFF.

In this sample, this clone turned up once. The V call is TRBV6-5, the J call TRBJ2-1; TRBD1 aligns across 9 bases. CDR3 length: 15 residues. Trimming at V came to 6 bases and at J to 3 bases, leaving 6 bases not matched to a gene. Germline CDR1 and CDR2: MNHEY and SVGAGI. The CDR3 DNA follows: TGTGCCAGCAGATCGGACAGGGGTTTCTACAATGAGCAGTTCTTC. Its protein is CASRSDRGFYNEQFF.